The 16 T cell receptor beta chains below were found in one sample sequenced in a study of immune evolution from preneoplasia to lung adenocarcinoma. Sequenced by immunoSEQ multiplex PCR; TCRdb stores in-frame clones only, minus some. The sample carries several thousand clones, around 80% recorded once. Sequenced sample: FFPE adjacent normal lung tissue. Receptors originate from a person between 65 and 79 years old with lung adenocarcinoma.

This chain uses TRBV2 with TRBJ2-7; 9 bases are a match to TRBD1. Germline V gene data show CDR1 as SNHLY and CDR2 as FYNNEI. The CDR3 extends over 12 amino acids. The V gene end was trimmed by 11 bases and the J gene end by 3 bases; junction bases not matched to a gene: 5. For the CDR3, the DNA is TGTGCCTCGGGACAGGGAGGCTACGAGCAGTACTTC. It is translated as CASGQGGYEQYF.

V usage is TRBV5-1 and J usage is TRBJ1-2; D possibly corresponds to TRBD1 (6 bases). Germline loops: CDR1 SGHRS, CDR2 YFSETQ. V was clipped by 4 bases and J by 2 bases, with 9 bases between them. The CDR3 runs 13 residues. As DNA, the CDR3 is TGCGCCAGCAGCCCTGGGACAAACTATGGCTACACCTTC. Translation gives CASSPGTNYGYTF. Full variable domain (outside the CDR3, taken from reference TRBV5-1 and TRBJ1-2): KAGVTQTPRYLIKTRGQQVTLSCSPISGHRSVSWYQQTPGQGLQFLFEYFSETQRNKGNFPGRFSGRQFSNSRSEMNVSTLELGDSALYLCASSPGTNYGYTFGSGTRLTVV.

The V and J genes are TRBV30 and TRBJ2-2; D possibly matches TRBD1 or TRBD2 (5 bases each). Trimming removed 4 bases at V and 6 bases at J, with 24 bases between. This CDR3 has 17 amino acids. CDR1 GTSNPN and CDR2 SVGIG come from the germline V gene (reference sequence). CDR3 nucleotide sequence: TGTGCCTGGACCAAAGCTCGGGGTCAGGGTTTCCCCGGGGAGCTGTTTTTT. Translated: CAWTKARGQGFPGELFF.

The J gene is TRBJ2-7, the V gene TRBV4-1; D gene unclear. The CDR3 is made up of 16 amino acids. V was trimmed by 0 bases and J by 1 base, leaving 13 bases between them. In germline, CDR1 is MGHRA, CDR2 YSYEKL. In DNA form, the CDR3 reads TGCGCCAGCAGCCAAGATCGGTCAGGACCTTCCTACGAGCAGTACTTC. Translation: CASSQDRSGPSYEQYF.

This CDR3 reads CASSMGGWTEAFF. Written as DNA, the CDR3 is TGTGCCAGTAGTATGGGGGGCTGGACTGAAGCTTTCTTT. The J gene is TRBJ1-1, the V gene TRBV19, with a tentative D call TRBD1 (6 bases). The CDR3 loop spans 13 amino acids. V was trimmed by 3 bases and J by 5 bases, leaving 10 bases between them. CDR1 and CDR2 (germline): LNHDA, SQIVND (reference sequence).

V usage is TRBV30 and J usage is TRBJ1-2; D is perhaps TRBD1 (6 bases). Germline lookup yields CDR1 GTSNPN and CDR2 SVGIG (reference sequence). V was pared by 2 bases and J by 6 bases, with 16 bases between. The CDR3 consists of 14 residues. The CDR3 spells CAWSTGQLVNGYTF. CDR3 DNA: TGTGCCTGGAGTACCGGACAGTTGGTAAATGGCTACACCTTC. Variable domain in full (rest from reference TRBV30 and TRBJ1-2): SQTIHQWPATLVQPVGSPLSLECTVEGTSNPNLYWYRQAAGRGLQLLFYSVGIGQISSEVPQNLSASRPQDRQFILSSKKLLLSDSGFYLCAWSTGQLVNGYTFGSGTRLTVV.

By share, this clone ranks as large. V is TRBV5-1 and J is TRBJ2-3; D remains unclear. The CDR3 spans 13 residues. Trimming stripped 1 base from V and 4 bases from J, with 7 bases between. The V gene's germline CDR1 is SGHRS and CDR2 YFSETQ. The CDR3 loop is CASSLFHPDTQYF. The CDR3 bases are TGCGCCAGCAGCTTGTTCCATCCAGATACGCAGTATTTT. The whole variable domain, remainder taken from reference TRBV5-1 and TRBJ2-3, is KAGVTQTPRYLIKTRGQQVTLSCSPISGHRSVSWYQQTPGQGLQFLFEYFSETQRNKGNFPGRFSGRQFSNSRSEMNVSTLELGDSALYLCASSLFHPDTQYFGPGTRLTVL.

The table lists this clone with a few counts. The V call is TRBV28, the J call TRBJ1-2; 7 bases are shared with TRBD1. This CDR3 has 15 residues. After removal of 6 bases from V and 1 base from J, the junction contained 8 bases not matched to a gene. The germline V gene encodes CDR1 MDHEN and CDR2 SYDVKM. CDR3 amino acids: CASSHDRDLNYGYTF. The DNA for the CDR3 is TGTGCCAGCAGCCACGACAGGGACCTTAACTATGGCTACACCTTC.

This clone was picked up one time. The chain links TRBV20-1 to TRBJ2-7; D unresolved. The V end was cut by 4 bases, the J end by 3 bases, with 7 bases between. Germline CDR1 and CDR2: DFQATT and SNEGSKA (reference sequence). This CDR3 comprises 11 residues. The CDR3 is CSANRDYEQYF. CDR3 in DNA: TGCAGTGCTAATAGGGACTACGAGCAGTACTTC.

This clone was found once. V is TRBV19 and J is TRBJ2-5, with TRBD2 matching 10 bases. V lost 2 bases and J lost 4; bases outside the gene matches: 7. The germline V gene encodes CDR1 LNHDA and CDR2 SQIVND (reference sequence). The CDR3 totals 16 residues. The chain's CDR3 is CASSITVASGRETQYF. The CDR3 nucleotides are TGTGCCAGTAGTATAACTGTGGCTAGCGGGAGAGAGACCCAGTACTTC.

The chain couples TRBV18 to TRBJ1-2; 10 nucleotides agree with TRBD1. The CDR3 length is 14 residues. Germline CDR1 reads KGHSH; CDR2 reads LQKENI. V shed 8 bases, J shed 3 bases, and the junction held 6 bases outside the gene matches. The CDR3 reads CASTSGTGDYGYTF. In DNA, the CDR3 is TGTGCCAGCACATCCGGGACAGGGGACTATGGCTACACCTTC.

In the case of this clone: Other DNA sequences from this sample encode an identical CDR3 as well. The chain links TRBV4-3 to TRBJ2-4, with 8 bases identical to TRBD1. V trimming: 0 bases; J trimming: 6 bases; junction bases outside the gene matches: 13. This CDR3 has 18 amino acids. Germline V gene data show CDR1 as LGHNA and CDR2 as YSLEER. CDR3 amino acids: CASSQEIGGQGAGNIQYF. The DNA of the CDR3 is TGCGCCAGCAGCCAAGAGATCGGAGGACAGGGAGCCGGAAACATTCAGTACTTC.

J is TRBJ2-7 and V is TRBV29-1; D might be TRBD1 or TRBD2, each matching 5 bases. Germline V gene lookup returns CDR1 SQVTM and CDR2 ANQGSEA. The length of the CDR3 is 11 residues. CDR3: CRAGTQYEQYF. Here the CDR3 DNA reads TGCAGAGCCGGGACCCAATACGAGCAGTACTTC.

This chain connects TRBV30 to TRBJ2-5; TRBD2 is a possible D gene (6 bases). Germline V gene data show CDR1 as GTSNPN and CDR2 as SVGIG (reference sequence). V was pared by 2 bases and J by 11 bases, with 18 bases between. The CDR3 length is 13 residues. The CDR3 sequence is CAWSPLGPGEQYF. CDR3 nucleotide sequence: TGTGCCTGGAGTCCCCTGGGACCGGGAGAGCAGTACTTC.

This chain links TRBV29-1 with TRBJ2-7, with TRBD2 matching over 7 bases. The CDR3 covers 15 residues. Germline CDR1 and CDR2: SQVTM and ANQGSEA. V shed 3 bases and J 2 bases; nucleotides not matched to a gene: 10. CDR3 protein: CSVEGVAGDAYEQYF. DNA of the CDR3: TGCAGCGTTGAGGGGGTGGCGGGAGATGCCTACGAGCAGTACTTC.

This sequence joins TRBV6-1 and TRBJ1-5, with D perhaps matching TRBD1 (6 bases). Looked up from germline, CDR1 is MNHNS and CDR2 is SASEGT. The CDR3 has 17 residues. Trimming pared 2 bases from V and 0 bases from J, leaving 14 bases between. The CDR3 DNA is TGTGCCAGCAGTGAATACGGGACACGTTATAGCAATCAGCCCCAGCATTTT. Protein sequence: CASSEYGTRYSNQPQHF.